This T cell receptor (beta chain) stems from a study of blood T cells in healthy people across ages. V was clipped by 0 bases and J by 8 bases, with 17 bases between them. The germline V gene encodes CDR1 SGDLS and CDR2 YYNGEE. CDR3 size: 16 residues. Using a J-beta primer mix together with a sample-barcoded 5' primer, a second PCR was run for about 7 to 12 cycles. Via MiXCR, TCRdb re-called the 5' RACE reads, giving one row per CDR3 protein. The data hold about a million distinct CDR3 sequences, with 48% observed a single time. The genes are TRBV9 and TRBJ1-4; tentatively, D is TRBD1 (5 bases). The specimen sequenced was blood. This sequence was found in a man aged 25 to 40 in good health. CDR3 region: CASSVESGRSGEKLFF. The CDR3 coding sequence is TGTGCCAGCAGCGTAGAGTCGGGACGGTCAGGAGAAAAACTGTTTTTT.